The 31 T cell receptor beta chains below were found in one sample sequenced in a study of CD8 T cells in ankylosing spondylitis. TCRdb processed the 5' RACE reads anew with MiXCR; each CDR3 protein has one entry. The data contain more than 150,000 distinct CDR3 sequences, roughly 12% of them singletons. Specimen: blood, either unsorted or a sorted T cell fraction (not recorded which). These receptors all come from a male donor with ankylosing spondylitis or in good health (not recorded which).

The sample holds many counts of this clonotype. The CDR3 loop is CASTHMGENTEAFF. CDR3 sequence (DNA): TGTGCCAGCACCCACATGGGAGAGAACACTGAAGCTTTCTTT. The chain recombines TRBV12-3 or TRBV12-4 with TRBJ1-1; D call uncertain. The V and J ends lost 7 bases and 1 base respectively, with 13 bases between them. The CDR3 sequence is 14 residues long.

This clonotype has a count of ten or more. This chain joins TRBV10-3 and TRBJ2-7; D may be TRBD1 or TRBD2 (5 bases each). Trimming removed 3 bases at V and 0 bases at J, with 12 bases between. The CDR3 covers 15 residues. Germline loops: CDR1 ENHRY, CDR2 SYGVKD. The CDR3 DNA reads as TGTGCCATCAGTGATCCGGGACGGGGCTCCTACGAGCAGTACTTC. Translating gives CAISDPGRGSYEQYF.

The V and J genes are TRBV20-1 and TRBJ2-7; 10 bases are a match to TRBD1. The germline V gene encodes CDR1 DFQATT and CDR2 SNEGSKA (reference sequence). Trimming removed 5 bases from V and 2 bases from J; junction bases left unmatched: 6. The CDR3 consists of 14 residues. Here the CDR3 reads CSAEGQGRTYEQYF. The CDR3 DNA reads as TGCAGTGCTGAGGGACAGGGGAGGACCTACGAGCAGTACTTC.

The V and J genes are TRBV18 and TRBJ1-6; D may be TRBD1 (5 bases). The CDR3 spans 20 residues. Trimming stripped 3 bases from V and 7 bases from J, with 28 bases between. Germline V gene sequence: CDR1 KGHSH, CDR2 LQKENI. The CDR3 sequence is CASSPSWSIGEGPTNSPLHF. In DNA, the CDR3 is TGTGCCAGCTCACCGAGTTGGTCAATAGGCGAGGGACCCACAAATTCACCCCTCCACTTT.

This clonotype was counted only a few times. The V and J genes are TRBV28 and TRBJ1-2; 8 positions match TRBD1. The germline CDR1 and CDR2 sequences are MDHEN and SYDVKM. V shed 4 bases, J shed 5 bases, and the junction held 6 bases outside the gene matches. The CDR3 length is 14 residues. CDR3 sequence (DNA): TGTGCCAGCAGTTATAGGACAGGGAGTTATGGCTACACCTTC. It yields the protein CASSYRTGSYGYTF.

This clonotype was recorded at least ten times. The chain couples TRBV25-1 to TRBJ2-2; the D is unclear. This CDR3 is 13 amino acids long. Trimming shortened V by 6 bases and J by 5 bases, and 10 bases separated the two germline ends. CDR1 and CDR2 from the germline V gene are MGHDK and SYGVNS. In DNA, the CDR3 is TGTGCCAGCAGATTTACTCAGACCGGGGAGCTGTTTTTT. Its protein is CASRFTQTGELFF. Using reference TRBV25-1 and TRBJ2-2 for the parts outside the CDR3, the full variable domain is EADIYQTPRYLVIGTGKKITLECSQTMGHDKMYWYQQDPGMELHLIHYSYGVNSTEKGDLSSESTVSRIRTEHFPLTLESARPSHTSQYLCASRFTQTGELFFGEGSRLTVL.

This clonotype was picked up many times. The chain is built from TRBV10-3 and TRBJ1-1; D is unresolved. The germline V and J ends were trimmed by 6 bases and 2 bases, with 4 bases remaining between them. The CDR3 has 11 residues. Germline V gives CDR1 ENHRY, CDR2 SYGVKD. Here the CDR3 reads CAIRDNTEAFF. DNA of the CDR3: TGTGCCATCAGGGATAACACTGAAGCTTTCTTT.

This clonotype has only a few counts. The rearrangement joins TRBV7-2 to TRBJ2-5; D gene unclear. Deletions cut 1 base from V and 2 bases from J, with 17 bases between. The CDR3 runs 17 residues. Germline V gene lookup returns CDR1 SGHTA and CDR2 FQGNSA. The CDR3: CASSLELRNYLQETQYF. CDR3 nucleotide sequence: TGTGCCAGCAGCTTAGAGCTCAGGAATTACTTACAAGAGACCCAGTACTTC.

This clonotype was detected many times. The gene calls are TRBV5-1 and TRBJ2-1; 8 nucleotides line up with TRBD1. J gave up 9 bases and V 0 bases, and 14 bases lay outside the gene matches. There are 17 residues in the CDR3. Germline loops: CDR1 SGHRS, CDR2 YFSETQ. The CDR3 nucleotides read TGCGCCAGCAGCTTGGATATTAGCAGGGGGCCTCGCGGTGAGCAGTTCTTC. Encoded protein: CASSLDISRGPRGEQFF.

This clonotype was found many times. The chain recombines TRBV5-1 with TRBJ1-2; 7 positions agree with TRBD1. This CDR3 is built from 13 residues. Germline CDR1 and CDR2: SGHRS and YFSETQ. J was trimmed by 2 bases and V by 3 bases; bases with no gene match: 1. In nucleotides, the CDR3 is TGCGCCAGCAGCTCGGGACAGAACTATGGCTACACCTTC. Amino acids: CASSSGQNYGYTF.

This clonotype was observed a handful of times. V gene TRBV5-1 combines with J gene TRBJ2-5; 9 positions match TRBD1. This CDR3 region has 17 residues. Trimming removed 4 bases from V and 2 bases from J; junction bases left unmatched: 12. CDR1 is SGHRS, CDR2 YFSETQ, per germline. CDR3: CASSPGGLTGGQETQYF. The CDR3 region has the DNA TGCGCCAGCAGCCCGGGGGGCCTGACAGGGGGTCAAGAGACCCAGTACTTC.

This rearrangement joins TRBV7-9 to TRBJ1-4; 7 bases map to TRBD1. With 5 bases clipped from V and 0 bases from J, the junction kept 6 bases outside the gene matches. Looked up from germline, CDR1 is SEHNR and CDR2 is FQNEAQ (reference sequence). This CDR3 is built from 16 residues. The CDR3 reads CASSNTGVSTNEKLFF. DNA for the CDR3: TGTGCCAGCAGCAATACAGGGGTTTCAACTAATGAAAAACTGTTTTTT.

The gene calls are TRBV7-6 and TRBJ2-2, with D possibly matching TRBD2 (5 bases). Trimming took 2 bases from V and 5 from J, leaving 15 bases between them. Germline V CDR1 and CDR2: SGHVS, FNYEAQ. The CDR3 has 16 amino acids. As DNA, the CDR3 is TGTGCCAGCAGCTTATCCAGAGGGAGAGGTACCGGGGAGCTGTTTTTT. Translating it yields CASSLSRGRGTGELFF.

This clonotype appeared many times. CDR3: CASSETVGARTDTQYF. CDR3 nucleotides: TGTGCCAGCAGCGAGACGGTGGGGGCTAGGACAGATACGCAGTATTTT. The rearrangement links TRBV5-5 to TRBJ2-3, with D possibly being TRBD1 (6 bases). V lost 4 bases and J lost 3, with 18 bases in between. CDR3 length equals 16 residues. The germline V gene has CDR1 SGHKS and CDR2 YYEKEE (reference sequence).

The table lists this clonotype with many counts. The chain uses TRBV12-3 or TRBV12-4 and TRBJ2-1, with D unresolved. The CDR3 runs to 11 residues. V lost 3 bases and J lost 8, with 5 bases in between. The CDR3 nucleotides are TGTGCCAGCAGTTTTATCCATGAGCAGTTCTTC. This sequence encodes CASSFIHEQFF.

The CDR3 sequence is CSAYPRLSSYEQYF. CDR3 nucleotide sequence: TGCAGTGCGTATCCCCGGTTGAGCTCCTACGAGCAGTACTTC. The V gene is TRBV20-1, the J gene TRBJ2-7; no reliable D call. V was clipped by 6 bases and J by 0 bases, with 15 bases between them. The CDR3 length is 14 residues. The germline CDR1 and CDR2 sequences are DFQATT and SNEGSKA (reference sequence).

This clonotype was recorded many times. The chain employs TRBV25-1 and TRBJ1-3, with unresolved D. The V end lost 8 bases, the J end lost 2 bases, and 16 bases lay between the germline ends. This CDR3 has 15 residues. CDR1 MGHDK and CDR2 SYGVNS come from the germline V gene. Here the CDR3 reads CASREERATGNTIYF. In nucleotides, the CDR3 is TGTGCCAGCCGCGAGGAACGGGCAACTGGAAACACCATATATTTT.

In this sample, this clonotype turned up many times. The rearrangement joins TRBV10-3 to TRBJ2-7, with a possible D match to TRBD2 (5 bases). The CDR3 length is 14 residues. Germline values: CDR1 ENHRY, CDR2 SYGVKD. The V and J ends lost 0 bases and 6 bases respectively, with 12 bases between them. DNA of the CDR3: TGTGCCATCAGTGAGTCCCTGGGAGACGCCGAGCAGTACTTC. Translation: CAISESLGDAEQYF.

Comment on this clonotype: A much more abundant neighbour one base away suggests this may be a read error. The rearrangement joins TRBV6-6 to TRBJ2-4; 7 bases are a match to TRBD1. Germline V CDR1 and CDR2: MNHNY, SVGAGI (reference sequence). V shed 8 bases, J shed 1 base, and the junction held 2 bases outside the gene matches. There are 13 residues in the CDR3. CDR3 DNA: TGTGCCAGCGGCAGGGGGGCCAAAAACATTCAGTACTTC. It yields the protein CASGRGAKNIQYF.

This clonotype showed up just a few times. The gene calls are TRBV11-3 and TRBJ1-6; D remains ambiguous. Trimming removed 5 bases at V and 8 bases at J, with 13 bases between. Germline assignment: CDR1 SGHNT and CDR2 YENEEA. The CDR3 is made up of 14 amino acids. CDR3 in DNA: TGTGCCAGCAGCAAGGCCGGGGTTGATTCACCCCTCCACTTT. Amino acid sequence: CASSKAGVDSPLHF.

The chain couples TRBV5-1 to TRBJ2-7, with TRBD2 matching over 12 bases. The CDR3 has 14 residues. V lost 0 bases and J lost 6; bases outside the gene matches: 1. Germline V gene sequence: CDR1 SGHRS, CDR2 YFSETQ. CDR3 loop: CASSLGTSGTEQYF. The DNA for the CDR3 is TGCGCCAGCAGCTTGGGGACTAGCGGGACCGAGCAGTACTTC.

At least ten counts were recorded for this clonotype. The CDR3 DNA is TGCGCCAGCAGCTTGGGGCCTAGTAACAGGGGGCAGGGCACTGAAGCTTTCTTT. Translating gives CASSLGPSNRGQGTEAFF. The chain carries TRBV5-1 and TRBJ1-1, with TRBD1 identical over 9 bases. CDR1 and CDR2 (germline): SGHRS, YFSETQ. V lost 0 bases, J lost 4 bases, and 13 bases stayed unmatched. There are 18 residues in the CDR3.

This clonotype was recorded many times. The chain carries TRBV7-9 and TRBJ1-2, with a tentative D call TRBD1 (6 bases). CDR3 length: 14 residues. Trimming removed 1 base from V and 7 bases from J, with 13 bases in between. The germline V gene encodes CDR1 SEHNR and CDR2 FQNEAQ (reference sequence). In nucleotides, the CDR3 is TGTGCCAGCAGCTTAGTCGGGGGGCTGAGTGGCTACACCTTC. As protein: CASSLVGGLSGYTF. Combining the CDR3 with reference TRBV7-9 and TRBJ1-2 gives the whole variable domain DTGVSQNPRHKITKRGQNVTFRCDPISEHNRLYWYRQTLGQGPEFLTYFQNEAQLEKSRLLSDRFSAERPKGSFSTLEIQRTEQGDSAMYLCASSLVGGLSGYTFGSGTRLTVV.

This clonotype was observed many times. The V and J genes are TRBV7-2 and TRBJ2-7; 7 nucleotides agree with TRBD1. There are 16 residues in the CDR3. Germline CDR1 is SGHTA and CDR2 is FQGNSA. Unmatched junction bases numbered 12, after V lost 2 bases and J lost 5 bases. CDR3 amino acids: CASSLRFNRGSNEQYF. The CDR3 bases are TGTGCCAGCAGCTTACGCTTTAACAGGGGAAGTAACGAGCAGTACTTC.

This clonotype was counted at least ten times. The chain couples TRBV15 to TRBJ2-7, with TRBD1 matching 7 bases. Germline assignment: CDR1 LNHNV and CDR2 YYDKDF (reference sequence). The CDR3 length is 13 residues. V gave up 5 bases and J gave up 3 bases; unmatched junction bases: 4. The CDR3 DNA reads TGTGCCACCAGCGGGGACAGAGACTACGAGCAGTACTTC. This sequence encodes CATSGDRDYEQYF.

This rearrangement joins TRBV5-1 to TRBJ2-1; 11 bases fit TRBD2. In germline, CDR1 is SGHRS, CDR2 YFSETQ. This CDR3 has 17 residues. V shed 4 bases, J shed 1 base, and the junction held 7 bases outside the gene matches. The DNA of the CDR3 is TGCGCCAGCAGCCGGACTAGCGGGTCAATTTCCTACAATGAGCAGTTCTTC. It codes for CASSRTSGSISYNEQFF.

This clonotype showed up many times. The chain couples TRBV2 to TRBJ2-3; a possible D gene is TRBD1 (7 bases). Per germline, CDR1 SNHLY and CDR2 FYNNEI. The CDR3 loop spans 14 amino acids. V gave up 8 bases and J gave up 4 bases, with 16 bases separating them. The CDR3 region has the DNA TGTGCCAGCGGCCTCGACAGGGAGGCAGATACGCAGTATTTT. Translating gives CASGLDREADTQYF. The full variable domain, completed using reference TRBV2 and TRBJ2-3, is EPEVTQTPSHQVTQMGQEVILRCVPISNHLYFYWYRQILGQKVEFLVSFYNNEISEKSEIFDDQFSVERPDGSNFTLKIRSTKLEDSAMYFCASGLDREADTQYFGPGTRLTVL.

V is TRBV15 and J is TRBJ1-2; TRBD1 aligns across 7 bases. V dropped 0 bases and J dropped 6; count of bases not matched to a gene: 7. Germline V lookup: CDR1 LNHNV, CDR2 YYDKDF (reference sequence). This CDR3 is built from 15 residues. The CDR3 DNA is TGTGCCACCAGCAGAGAGAGGGGGCGTGTCGATGGCTACACCTTC. This translates into CATSRERGRVDGYTF.

The chain combines TRBV6-5 with TRBJ2-7; 10 nucleotides align to TRBD1. V lost 4 bases to trimming and J lost 6 bases; unmatched junction nucleotides: 15. Germline loops: CDR1 MNHEY, CDR2 SVGAGI. The CDR3 extends over 17 amino acids. The CDR3 reads CASSFPGQGFRSGEQYF. For the CDR3, the DNA is TGTGCCAGCAGTTTTCCGGGACAGGGGTTTCGGTCGGGCGAGCAGTACTTC.

The chain is built from TRBV5-1 and TRBJ2-1, with 9 bases fitting TRBD1. The length of the CDR3 is 18 residues. V lost 4 bases, J lost 3 bases, and 14 bases stayed unmatched. Germline V CDR1 and CDR2: SGHRS, YFSETQ. As DNA, the CDR3 is TGCGCCAGCAGCCCAGGGGGGACAGGGCAAGCCGACTACAATGAGCAGTTCTTC. Amino acid sequence: CASSPGGTGQADYNEQFF.

In this sample, this clonotype turned up many times. The chain joins TRBV24-1 to TRBJ2-3, with 7 positions matching TRBD1. J was trimmed by 2 bases and V by 3 bases; bases with no gene match: 10. The CDR3 runs to 17 residues. The germline gives CDR1 KGHDR, CDR2 SFDVKD. The CDR3 region has the DNA TGTGCCACCAGTGATCCGGGACAGATCATCTACACAGATACGCAGTATTTT. Translating gives CATSDPGQIIYTDTQYF.